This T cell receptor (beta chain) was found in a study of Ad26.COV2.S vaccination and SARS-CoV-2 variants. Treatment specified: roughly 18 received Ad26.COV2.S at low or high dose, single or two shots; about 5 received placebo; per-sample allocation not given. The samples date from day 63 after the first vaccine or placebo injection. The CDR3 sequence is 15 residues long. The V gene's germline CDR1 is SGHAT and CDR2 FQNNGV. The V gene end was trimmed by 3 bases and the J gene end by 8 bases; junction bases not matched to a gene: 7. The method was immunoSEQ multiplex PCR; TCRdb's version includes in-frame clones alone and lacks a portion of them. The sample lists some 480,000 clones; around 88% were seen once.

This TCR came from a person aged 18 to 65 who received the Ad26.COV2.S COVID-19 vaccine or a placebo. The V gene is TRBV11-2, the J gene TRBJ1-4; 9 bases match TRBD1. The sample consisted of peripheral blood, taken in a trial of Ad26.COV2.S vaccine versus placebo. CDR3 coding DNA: TGTGCCAGCAGCTTTGGGGACAGGGTGAACGAAAAACTGTTTTTT. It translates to CASSFGDRVNEKLFF. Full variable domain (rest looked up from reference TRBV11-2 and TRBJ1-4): EAGVAQSPRYKIIEKRQSVAFWCNPISGHATLYWYQQILGQGPKLLIQFQNNGVVDDSQLPKDRFSAERLKGVDSTLKIQPAKLEDSAVYLCASSFGDRVNEKLFFGSGTQLSVL.